These 26 T cell receptor beta chains came from one sample sequenced in a study of T cell changes during pregnancy in multiple sclerosis. The protocol was immunoSEQ multiplex PCR, while the TCRdb copy is restricted to in-frame clones and leaves out a portion. The data hold roughly 49,000 clones, with 92% observed a single time. The source was CD4+ T cells from peripheral blood mononuclear cells, collected in the second trimester of pregnancy. The receptors were gathered from a female donor in good health, enrolled as a control in a pregnancy study.

The genes are TRBV19 and TRBJ2-2; 8 bases align to TRBD1. From germline, CDR1 is LNHDA and CDR2 SQIVND (reference sequence). CDR3 length: 15 amino acids. V was pared by 6 bases and J by 0 bases, with 3 bases of the junction left unmatched. CDR3: CASRKDRANTGELFF. The CDR3, as DNA: TGTGCCAGTAGAAAGGACAGGGCGAACACCGGGGAGCTGTTTTTT. The entire variable domain, with the rest obtained from reference TRBV19 and TRBJ2-2, is as follows: DGGITQSPKYLFRKEGQNVTLSCEQNLNHDAMYWYRQDPGQGLRLIYYSQIVNDFQKGDIAEGYSVSREKKESFPLTVTSAQKNPTAFYLCASRKDRANTGELFFGEGSRLTVL.

The chain has TRBV21-1 and TRBJ1-4; the table's D call TRBD1 went unverified against the DNA. TRBV21-1 has pseudogene status. CDR3 length equals 18 residues. The CDR3 DNA reads TGTGCCAGCAGCGGGCTATACACCGGGACAGGGCGTAATGAAAAACTGTTTTTT. It is translated as CASSGLYTGTGRNEKLFF.

This chain's CDR3 is CASRLAGGPVQFF. The CDR3 DNA sequence: TGTGCCTCTCGACTAGCGGGGGGGCCTGTTCAGTTCTTC. This chain uses TRBV30 with TRBJ2-1; 14 bases agree with TRBD2. V shed 7 bases, J shed 13 bases, and the junction held 9 bases outside the gene matches. This CDR3 has 13 residues. Germline V gene sequence: CDR1 GTSNPN, CDR2 SVGIG (reference sequence).

This rearrangement joins TRBV5-6 to TRBJ2-5, with 11 bases lining up with TRBD2. The CDR3 runs 15 residues. CDR1 and CDR2 from the germline V gene are SGHDT and YYEEEE. Trimming at V came to 0 bases and at J to 5 bases, leaving 3 bases not matched to a gene. CDR3 in amino acids: CASSLVSGGAETQYF. The CDR3 DNA is TGTGCCAGCAGCTTGGTTAGCGGGGGGGCGGAGACCCAGTACTTC. The full variable domain, in which reference TRBV5-6 and TRBJ2-5 provide the parts outside the CDR3, is DAGVTQSPTHLIKTRGQQVTLRCSPKSGHDTVSWYQQALGQGPQFIFQYYEEEERQRGNFPDRFSGHQFPNYSSELNVNALLLGDSALYLCASSLVSGGAETQYFGPGTRLLVL.

This chain joins TRBV4-3 and TRBJ2-7; the D gene is possibly TRBD1 (7 bases). The germline gives CDR1 LGHNA, CDR2 YSLEER. V was trimmed by 3 bases and J by 4 bases, leaving 19 bases between them. The length of the CDR3 is 16 residues. The CDR3 DNA is TGCGCCAGCAGCCACCCTAACAGGGGAGGCCAGTACGAGCAGTACTTC. Residues: CASSHPNRGGQYEQYF.

The chain carries TRBV18 and TRBJ2-7, with TRBD2 matching 8 bases. The CDR3 is 14 residues long. J gave up 3 bases and V 5 bases, and 6 bases lay outside the gene matches. Germline CDR1 KGHSH, CDR2 LQKENI. CDR3 bases: TGTGCCAGCTCAGCCGGGGGGGGAAGCTACGAGCAGTACTTC. It translates to CASSAGGGSYEQYF.

This clone was seen more than once but under ten times. The chain has TRBV19 and TRBJ1-1; 7 positions match TRBD1. This CDR3 spans 15 amino acids. Germline assignment: CDR1 LNHDA and CDR2 SQIVND (reference sequence). V lost 7 bases and J lost 0; bases outside the gene matches: 8. The CDR3 DNA is TGTGCCAGTAAGATACAGGACAGGATGAACACTGAAGCTTTCTTT. Its translation is CASKIQDRMNTEAFF.

A single count supports this clone. Different DNA sequences within this sample yield the same CDR3. The chain uses TRBV7-9 and TRBJ2-7; 7 bases are shared with TRBD1. Germline V lookup: CDR1 SEHNR, CDR2 FQNEAQ (reference sequence). This CDR3 is 17 amino acids long. After removal of 4 bases from V and 2 bases from J, the junction contained 14 bases not matched to a gene. As DNA, the CDR3 is TGTGCCAGCAGCTCTTTCTATTTAGGACAGGACACCTACGAGCAGTACTTC. This sequence encodes CASSSFYLGQDTYEQYF.

This chain uses TRBV6-6 with TRBJ2-1; D gene uncertain. This CDR3 has 15 amino acids. Germline V gives CDR1 MNHNY, CDR2 SVGAGI (reference sequence). V gave up 2 bases and J gave up 7 bases, with 15 bases separating them. The DNA for the CDR3 is TGTGCCAGCAGTTACACCAGAGCGAGCGATAATGAGCAGTTCTTC. This translates into CASSYTRASDNEQFF.

This chain joins TRBV18 and TRBJ1-6; 8 bases are shared with TRBD1. Looked up from germline, CDR1 is KGHSH and CDR2 is LQKENI. The length of the CDR3 is 16 residues. The V and J ends lost 1 base and 4 bases, in that order; junction bases with no gene match: 3. The CDR3 loop reads CASSPRQGAYNSPLHF. The CDR3 region has the DNA TGTGCCAGCTCACCACGGCAGGGGGCTTATAATTCACCCCTCCACTTT.

This clone has a handful of counts. The chain recombines TRBV5-1 with TRBJ1-6; TRBD1 matches at 8 bases. Looked up from germline, CDR1 is SGHRS and CDR2 is YFSETQ. There are 15 residues in the CDR3. The junction had 7 bases not matched to a gene; V was cut back by 0 bases and J by 11 bases. For the CDR3, the DNA is TGCGCCAGCAGCTTGGGATTGCAGGGGGCAGCACCCCTCCACTTT. Translating it yields CASSLGLQGAAPLHF.

The J gene is TRBJ1-1, the V gene TRBV27; D is unresolved. Germline CDR1 is MNHEY and CDR2 is SMNVEV (reference sequence). This CDR3 has 14 residues. Trimming cost V 3 bases and J 2 bases, with 10 bases left between them. DNA of the CDR3: TGTGCCAGCAGTTTTGAGGGCAGAAACACTGAAGCTTTCTTT. Encoded protein: CASSFEGRNTEAFF.

This clone was detected only once. The chain combines TRBV18 with TRBJ1-2; D may be TRBD1 (6 bases). Germline CDR1 and CDR2: KGHSH and LQKENI. Trimming shortened V by 3 bases and J by 0 bases, and 14 bases separated the two germline ends. The CDR3 extends over 16 amino acids. CDR3 nucleotide sequence: TGTGCCAGCTCACCTCCCGACACAGGGTCTAACTATGGCTACACCTTC. Translated: CASSPPDTGSNYGYTF.

This chain joins TRBV19 and TRBJ1-5; 7 nucleotides agree with TRBD1. The CDR3 extends over 15 amino acids. V was pared by 6 bases and J by 7 bases, with 12 bases of the junction left unmatched. CDR1 and CDR2 from the germline V gene are LNHDA and SQIVND (reference sequence). The CDR3 coding sequence is TGTGCCAGTAGCCTACTTCCAGGGGGTAGCCAGCCCCAGCATTTT. Protein sequence: CASSLLPGGSQPQHF.

V usage is TRBV7-2 and J usage is TRBJ1-2, with D perhaps TRBD1 (6 bases). V lost 1 base and J lost 2, with 8 bases in between. CDR1 SGHTA and CDR2 FQGNSA come from the germline V gene. CDR3 length: 14 amino acids. CDR3 bases: TGTGCCAGCAGCTTAGAAACAGGGAACTATGGCTACACCTTC. Protein sequence: CASSLETGNYGYTF.

The V gene is TRBV5-6, the J gene TRBJ2-1, with TRBD2 matching over 10 bases. CDR1 and CDR2 (germline): SGHDT, YYEEEE. The J segment lost 2 bases and the V segment lost 6 bases, leaving 8 bases of the junction unmatched. The CDR3 is 16 residues long. In nucleotides, the CDR3 is TGTGCCAGCACCAATGAGCGGGGGGGCCCCTACAATGAGCAGTTCTTC. Translation gives CASTNERGGPYNEQFF.

A word on this clone: Other DNA sequences in this specimen translate into the identical CDR3. This sequence joins TRBV7-2 and TRBJ1-2; the match to TRBD1 covers 9 bases. The CDR3 totals 14 residues. From germline, CDR1 is SGHTA and CDR2 FQGNSA. V gave up 3 bases and J gave up 2 bases; unmatched junction bases: 1. Written as DNA, the CDR3 is TGTGCCAGCAGCTTGGGGACAGGGAACTATGGCTACACCTTC. It yields the protein CASSLGTGNYGYTF.

This chain links TRBV7-2 with TRBJ2-3, with D hard to call. The V end was cut by 0 bases, the J end by 7 bases, with 17 bases between. This CDR3 has 16 residues. The germline CDR1 and CDR2 sequences are SGHTA and FQGNSA. CDR3 DNA sequence: TGTGCCAGCAGCTTAGCCCCCACCAGCGCAAGGAATACGCAGTATTTT. It specifies CASSLAPTSARNTQYF. Complete variable domain (other parts from reference TRBV7-2 and TRBJ2-3): GAGVSQSPSNKVTEKGKDVELRCDPISGHTALYWYRQSLGQGLEFLIYFQGNSAPDKSGLPSDRFSAERTGGSVSTLTIQRTQQEDSAVYLCASSLAPTSARNTQYFGPGTRLTVL.

This clone has a single count. The chain is built from TRBV6-5 and TRBJ1-1, with no clear D. The germline V gene has CDR1 MNHEY and CDR2 SVGAGI. V was shortened by 2 bases and J by 5 bases, with 6 bases between the two germline ends. The CDR3 runs 12 residues. Here the CDR3 DNA reads TGTGCCAGCAGTTACACGGGAACTGAAGCTTTCTTT. It codes for CASSYTGTEAFF.

This chain uses TRBV2 with TRBJ1-5, with a tentative D call TRBD1 (6 bases). In germline, CDR1 is SNHLY, CDR2 FYNNEI. The CDR3 extends over 15 amino acids. V was trimmed by 0 bases and J by 6 bases, leaving 12 bases between them. The CDR3 sequence: CASSEARGAGQPQHF. The CDR3 DNA reads TGTGCCAGCAGTGAAGCGCGGGGGGCTGGTCAGCCCCAGCATTTT.

The chain uses TRBV2 and TRBJ1-2, with TRBD1 as a possible D gene (6 bases). Germline-derived CDR1 and CDR2 are SNHLY and FYNNEI. The ends were cut back, 7 bases at V and 2 bases at J, with 17 bases in the middle. The CDR3 contains 15 residues. The CDR3 region is CASTVLGRGNYGYTF. The CDR3 nucleotides are TGTGCCAGCACCGTTCTAGGCAGGGGAAACTATGGCTACACCTTC.

The rearrangement joins TRBV7-2 to TRBJ2-2; 7 bases map to TRBD1. The ends lost 5 bases at V and 4 bases at J; junction bases unmatched: 4. This CDR3 is 14 amino acids long. Per germline, CDR1 SGHTA and CDR2 FQGNSA. The CDR3 sequence: CASSPTGATGELFF. Written as DNA, the CDR3 is TGTGCCAGCAGCCCTACAGGGGCCACCGGGGAGCTGTTTTTT.

This rearrangement joins TRBV25-1 to TRBJ1-1; possibly TRBD1 for D (5 bases). Germline CDR1 and CDR2: MGHDK and SYGVNS. Trimming removed 2 bases at V and 6 bases at J, with 16 bases between. The CDR3 sequence is 15 residues long. This CDR3 reads CASSEVGRGRSEAFF. In DNA form, the CDR3 reads TGTGCCAGCAGTGAAGTGGGACGGGGGAGGTCTGAAGCTTTCTTT.

The V call is TRBV5-1, the J call TRBJ1-2; no firm D call. The CDR3 sequence is 12 residues long. With 0 bases removed from V and 8 bases from J, the gap between germline ends came to 8 bases. Germline CDR1 SGHRS, CDR2 YFSETQ. As DNA, the CDR3 is TGCGCCAGCAGCTTGGTAATGGGCGGCTACACCTTC. Translation: CASSLVMGGYTF.

J is TRBJ2-1 and V is TRBV7-2; the match to TRBD2 covers 9 bases. Germline V gene sequence: CDR1 SGHTA, CDR2 FQGNSA. V lost 2 bases to trimming and J lost 0 bases; unmatched junction nucleotides: 11. The CDR3 has 19 amino acids. The CDR3 is CASSLKAGGPPYSYNEQFF. The CDR3 region has the DNA TGTGCCAGCAGCTTAAAGGCGGGGGGGCCCCCCTACTCCTACAATGAGCAGTTCTTC.

The chain combines TRBV7-3 with TRBJ2-2; tentative D call: TRBD1 (5 bases). Germline loops: CDR1 SGHTA, CDR2 FQGTGA. This CDR3 is 15 amino acids long. Trimming left V 2 bases short and J 4 bases short, with 11 bases between. The CDR3 is CASSLLGRSTGELFF. The DNA for the CDR3 is TGTGCCAGCAGCTTACTGGGGCGTAGCACCGGGGAGCTGTTTTTT.